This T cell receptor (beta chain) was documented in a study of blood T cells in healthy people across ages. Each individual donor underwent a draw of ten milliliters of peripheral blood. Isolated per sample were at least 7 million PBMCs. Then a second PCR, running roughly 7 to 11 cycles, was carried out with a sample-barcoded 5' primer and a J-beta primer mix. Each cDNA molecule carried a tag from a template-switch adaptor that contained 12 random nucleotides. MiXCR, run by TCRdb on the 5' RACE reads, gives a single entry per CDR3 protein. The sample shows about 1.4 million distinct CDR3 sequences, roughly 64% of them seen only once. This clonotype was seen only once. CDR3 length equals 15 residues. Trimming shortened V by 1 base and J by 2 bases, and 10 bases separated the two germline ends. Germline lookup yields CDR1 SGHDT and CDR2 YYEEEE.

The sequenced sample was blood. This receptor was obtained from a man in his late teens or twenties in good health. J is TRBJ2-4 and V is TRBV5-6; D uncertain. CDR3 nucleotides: TGTGCCAGCAGCTTGTTTGGAGCGACCAAAAACATTCAGTACTTC. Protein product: CASSLFGATKNIQYF.